This TCR beta chain was documented in a study of cytotoxic CD8 clonotypes in ibrutinib-treated CLL. Study-level information: The sample average was 255,043 productive templates and 85,000 to 100,000 productive rearrangements.

V was clipped by 1 base and J by 4 bases; unmatched bases: 7. This CDR3 has 17 residues. CDR1 is SGHRS, CDR2 YFSETQ, per germline. General observations from the study: At the start, clonality exceeded age-matched healthy donors and followed circulating CD8+ T-cell counts. Clonality increased with ibrutinib response but returned toward baseline at progression. Contraction or stability on treatment was seen for public clonotypes, which were uncommon.

To note about this clone: As yet, its antigen is unknown.

TCRdb keeps only in-frame clones here, not all; method: immunoSEQ multiplex PCR. Here the sample spans over 250,000 clones, around 69% being singletons. The material was PBMCs, obtained at disease progression, from a patient treated with ibrutinib. The chain combines TRBV5-1 with TRBJ2-6, with TRBD1 identical over 8 bases. This clonotype was obtained from a human donor with chronic lymphocytic leukemia. CDR3 protein: CASSLRQGASGANVLTF. The CDR3 DNA sequence: TGCGCCAGCAGCTTGAGGCAGGGGGCATCAGGGGCCAACGTCCTGACTTTC.